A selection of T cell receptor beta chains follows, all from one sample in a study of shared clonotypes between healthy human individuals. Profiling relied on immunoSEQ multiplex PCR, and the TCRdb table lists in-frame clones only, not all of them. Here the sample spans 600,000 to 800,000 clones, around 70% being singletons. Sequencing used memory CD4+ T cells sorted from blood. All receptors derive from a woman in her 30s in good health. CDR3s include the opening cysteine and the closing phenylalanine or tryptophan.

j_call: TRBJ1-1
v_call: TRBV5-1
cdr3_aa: CASSLDLNTEAFF

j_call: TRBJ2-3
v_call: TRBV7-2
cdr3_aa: CASSPGGFSTDTQYF

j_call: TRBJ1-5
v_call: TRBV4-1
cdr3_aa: CASSRTPGQPQHF

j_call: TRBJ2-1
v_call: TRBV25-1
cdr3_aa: CASSATRGAYNEQFF

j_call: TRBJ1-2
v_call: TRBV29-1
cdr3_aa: CSVVPRSGARGGYTF

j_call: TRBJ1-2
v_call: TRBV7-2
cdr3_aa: CASSLVLGSGYTF

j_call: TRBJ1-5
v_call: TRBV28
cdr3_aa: CASSSGQGAYQPQHF

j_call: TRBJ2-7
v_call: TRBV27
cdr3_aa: CASSLGLAGEESYEQYF

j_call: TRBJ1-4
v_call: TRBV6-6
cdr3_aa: CASSYSTGLNEKLFF

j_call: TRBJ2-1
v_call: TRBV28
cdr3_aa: CASSLQGANNEQFF

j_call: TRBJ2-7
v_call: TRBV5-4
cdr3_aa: CASSFRGVSYEQYF

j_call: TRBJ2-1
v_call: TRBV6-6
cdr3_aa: CASSYSTQRDSGQFF

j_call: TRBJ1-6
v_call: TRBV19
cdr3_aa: CASSIGQGYSPLHF

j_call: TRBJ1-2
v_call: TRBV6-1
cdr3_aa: CASSDPLWYRVKGGYTF

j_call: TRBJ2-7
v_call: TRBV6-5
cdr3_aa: CASSPRQGPYEQYF

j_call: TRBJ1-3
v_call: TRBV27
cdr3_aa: CASRPTGRGFSGNTIYF

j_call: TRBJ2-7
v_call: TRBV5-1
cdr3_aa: CASSLGYRGEGYEQYF

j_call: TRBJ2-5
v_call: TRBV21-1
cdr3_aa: CASSPRAWGETQYF

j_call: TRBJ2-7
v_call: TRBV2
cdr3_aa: CATGANGYYEQYF

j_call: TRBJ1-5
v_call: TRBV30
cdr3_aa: CAWRPGGRHQPQHF

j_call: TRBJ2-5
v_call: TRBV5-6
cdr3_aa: CASRFLSGEVKETQYF

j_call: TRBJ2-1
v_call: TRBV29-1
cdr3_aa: CSVVTSGRRGTYNEQFF

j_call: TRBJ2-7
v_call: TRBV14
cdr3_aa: CASRPGLVRHEQYF

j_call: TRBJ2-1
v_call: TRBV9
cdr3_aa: CASSVGVSLYNEQFF

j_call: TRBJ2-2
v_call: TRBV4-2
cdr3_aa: CASSPPPSLAGGQRELFF

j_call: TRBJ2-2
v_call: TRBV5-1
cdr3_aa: CASLGTGVPNTGELFF

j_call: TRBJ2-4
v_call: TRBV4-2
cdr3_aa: CASSQESEGYTLAKNIQYF

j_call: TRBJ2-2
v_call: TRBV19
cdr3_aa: CASSPTTGVSGARTGELFF

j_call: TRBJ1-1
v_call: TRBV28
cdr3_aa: CASSFQTAGTGLYGTEAFF

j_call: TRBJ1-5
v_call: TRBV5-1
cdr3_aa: CASSSTGGNQPQHF

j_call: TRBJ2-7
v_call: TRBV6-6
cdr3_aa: CASFRDRGTEQYF

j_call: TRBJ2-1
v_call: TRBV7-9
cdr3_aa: CASSQEVEQFF

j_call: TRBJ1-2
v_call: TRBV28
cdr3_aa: CAGSFGTGGVSYGYTF

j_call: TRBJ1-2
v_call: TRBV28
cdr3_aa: CASTARGARGYTF

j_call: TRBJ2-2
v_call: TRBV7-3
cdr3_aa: CASSLQAGGPGTGELFF

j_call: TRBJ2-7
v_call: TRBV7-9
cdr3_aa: CASSLGPNPPYEQYF

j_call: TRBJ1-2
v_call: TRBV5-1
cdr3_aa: CASSDRVYGYTF

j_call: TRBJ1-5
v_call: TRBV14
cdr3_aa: CASSQIPYSNQPQHF

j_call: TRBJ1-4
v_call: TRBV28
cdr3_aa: CASQGTNEKLFF

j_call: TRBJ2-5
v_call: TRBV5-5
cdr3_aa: CASSRADSQETQYF

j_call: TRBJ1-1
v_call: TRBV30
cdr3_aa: CAGCRGQGNTEAFF

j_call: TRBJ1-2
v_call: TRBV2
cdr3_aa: CASRDYQGVYTF

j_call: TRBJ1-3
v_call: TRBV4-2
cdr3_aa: CASSQDRTSGNTIYF

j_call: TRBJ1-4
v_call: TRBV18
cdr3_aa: CASSQTLGRGNEKLFF

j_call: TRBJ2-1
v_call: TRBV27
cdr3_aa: CASSTPYNEQFF

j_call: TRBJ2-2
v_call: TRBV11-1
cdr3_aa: CASSLAHYTNTGELFF

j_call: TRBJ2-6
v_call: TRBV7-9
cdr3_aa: CANRGSSGANVLTF

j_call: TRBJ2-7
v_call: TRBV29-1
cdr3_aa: CSVVRQGPPYEQYF

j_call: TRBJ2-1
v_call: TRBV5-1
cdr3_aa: CASSLGPGVYNEQFF

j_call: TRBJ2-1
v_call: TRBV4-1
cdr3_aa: CASSQGSFGLAGSSYNEQFF

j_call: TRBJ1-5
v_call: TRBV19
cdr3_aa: CASSIGRASNQPQHF